The 8 T cell receptor beta chains given below trace back to one sample, sequenced in a study of cytomegalovirus exposure and HLA in healthy donors (dated by TCRdb to the late 2010s). The protocol used for the library was the immunoSEQ multiplex PCR assay. TCRdb took this table from immuneACCESS and kept in-frame rearrangements with V and J called. Such tables lack part of the clones; where checked against another copy, unresolved V genes explain under half of the gap, and the rest is unexplained. The sample has 120,000 or so clones on record, 85% to 90% of them singletons. Of the sample, approximately 2% falls within the top ten clones. Specimen: PBMCs. The receptors come from a woman between 18 and 29 years old in good health and CMV-seronegative.

V usage is TRBV11-3 and J usage is TRBJ2-5, with no clear D. Germline loops: CDR1 SGHNT, CDR2 YENEEA. The CDR3 sequence is 13 residues long. Between the trimmed V and J ends, which lost 6 bases and 2 bases, there was a span of 10 bases. This CDR3 reads CASSRHGQETQYF. The CDR3 DNA follows: TGTGCCAGCAGTCGTCACGGGCAAGAGACCCAGTACTTC.

This chain connects TRBV6-5 to TRBJ2-7; D may be TRBD1 (5 bases). The CDR3 spans 14 residues. CDR1 is MNHEY and CDR2 is SVGAGI in the germline V gene. Between the trimmed V and J ends, which lost 5 bases and 3 bases, there was a span of 14 bases. CDR3 region: CASSLQGWVYEQYF. In DNA form, the CDR3 reads TGTGCCAGCAGTCTTCAGGGCTGGGTCTACGAGCAGTACTTC.

The gene calls are TRBV7-2 and TRBJ2-7, with 7 bases that match TRBD1. Germline CDR1 reads SGHTA; CDR2 reads FQGNSA. J was trimmed by 1 base and V by 1 base; bases with no gene match: 4. This CDR3 is built from 15 residues. CDR3 region: CASSLGDRGSYEQYF. CDR3 in DNA: TGTGCCAGCAGCTTAGGGGACAGAGGGTCCTACGAGCAGTACTTC.

This sequence joins TRBV4-1 and TRBJ2-1, with a possible D match to TRBD2 (5 bases). Germline CDR1 MGHRA, CDR2 YSYEKL. This CDR3 comprises 14 residues. Deletions cut 1 base from V and 8 bases from J, with 12 bases between. The CDR3 sequence is CASSQGGSSYEQFF. As DNA, the CDR3 is TGCGCCAGCAGCCAAGGGGGATCTAGCTATGAGCAGTTCTTC.

In nucleotides, the CDR3 is TGTGCCAGCAGGATACTAGGGAAGGAGACCCAGTACTTC. It yields the protein CASRILGKETQYF. The rearrangement uses TRBV27 and TRBJ2-5, with D possibly TRBD2 on 5 matching bases. This CDR3 comprises 13 residues. Trimming cost V 6 bases and J 5 bases, with 13 bases left between them. Looked up from germline, CDR1 is MNHEY and CDR2 is SMNVEV (reference sequence).

The V call is TRBV7-2, the J call TRBJ1-2; TRBD1 aligns across 11 bases. V lost 4 bases to trimming and J lost 4 bases; unmatched junction nucleotides: 5. CDR1 SGHTA and CDR2 FQGNSA come from the germline V gene. CDR3 length: 15 amino acids. DNA for the CDR3: TGTGCCAGCAGCTCGGGACAGGGGGACGGCTATGGCTACACCTTC. It codes for CASSSGQGDGYGYTF.

This clone was picked up a small number of times. The chain employs TRBV2 and TRBJ2-1, with D possibly TRBD2 on 6 matching bases. V was pared by 2 bases and J by 10 bases, with 12 bases between. From germline, CDR1 is SNHLY and CDR2 FYNNEI. There are 13 residues in the CDR3. The CDR3 loop reads CASSELKAGEQFF. The CDR3 DNA is TGTGCCAGCAGTGAACTAAAAGCGGGCGAGCAGTTCTTC.

The chain uses TRBV6-6 and TRBJ2-7; 11 bases agree with TRBD2. The CDR3 is made up of 14 amino acids. V dropped 11 bases and J dropped 1; count of bases not matched to a gene: 7. The germline V gene encodes CDR1 MNHNY and CDR2 SVGAGI (reference sequence). The CDR3 DNA reads as TGTGCCGGCTGGACTAGCGGGTATTCCTACGAGCAGTACTTC. The encoded protein is CAGWTSGYSYEQYF.